This T cell receptor beta chain was documented in a study of shared clonotypes between healthy human individuals. To note about this clone: Its target is not known.

Study-wide results and limits: A handful of donors showed sharing of around 5% of naive CD4 clonotypes. In this cohort, only blood was sampled, and tissue repertoires likely differ.

CD8 memory combined CD45RO+ cells with CCR7-negative CD45RA+ TemRA cells. The data were produced by immunoSEQ multiplex PCR, yet TCRdb's version contains in-frame clones alone and is incomplete. The sample includes around 690,000 clones, about nine tenths of them seen just once. Germline assignment: CDR1 MNHEY and CDR2 SMNVEV (reference sequence). With 6 bases clipped from V and 7 bases from J, the junction kept 10 bases outside the gene matches. The CDR3 length is 14 residues. The sample consisted of memory CD8+ T cells from PBMCs. The subset here: CD45RO+ cells pooled with CCR7-negative TemRA cells. The gene calls are TRBV27 and TRBJ1-2, with 8 bases identical to TRBD1. The origin of this receptor is a young man in good health. Some clones in this sample may be carry-over from other donors' samples. The CDR3 sequence: CASRPTRGLGGYTF. The CDR3 coding sequence is TGTGCCAGCAGACCTACCAGGGGGCTCGGTGGCTACACCTTC.